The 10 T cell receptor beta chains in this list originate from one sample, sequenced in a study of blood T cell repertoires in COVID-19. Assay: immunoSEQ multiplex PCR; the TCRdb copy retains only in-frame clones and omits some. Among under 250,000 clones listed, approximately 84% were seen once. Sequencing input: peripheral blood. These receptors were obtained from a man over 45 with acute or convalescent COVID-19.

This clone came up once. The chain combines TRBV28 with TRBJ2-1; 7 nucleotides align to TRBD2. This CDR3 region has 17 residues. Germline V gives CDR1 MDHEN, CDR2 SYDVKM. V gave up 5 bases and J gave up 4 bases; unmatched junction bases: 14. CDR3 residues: CASSPLAVGGPYNEQFF. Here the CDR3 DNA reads TGTGCCAGCAGTCCCTTAGCGGTGGGAGGGCCTTACAATGAGCAGTTCTTC.

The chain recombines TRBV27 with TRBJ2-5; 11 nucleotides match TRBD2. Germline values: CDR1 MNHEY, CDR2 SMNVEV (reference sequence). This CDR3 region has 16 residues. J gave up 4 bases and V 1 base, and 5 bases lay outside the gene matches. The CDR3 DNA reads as TGTGCCAGCAGTTTATTTCCTAGCGGGAGGTTAGAGACCCAGTACTTC. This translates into CASSLFPSGRLETQYF.

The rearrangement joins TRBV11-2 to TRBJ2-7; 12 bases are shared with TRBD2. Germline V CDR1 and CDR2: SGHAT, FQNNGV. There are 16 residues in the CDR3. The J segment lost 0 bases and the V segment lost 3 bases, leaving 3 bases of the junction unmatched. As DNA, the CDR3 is TGTGCCAGCAGCTTTTTGACTAGCGGGAGCTCCTACGAGCAGTACTTC. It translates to CASSFLTSGSSYEQYF.

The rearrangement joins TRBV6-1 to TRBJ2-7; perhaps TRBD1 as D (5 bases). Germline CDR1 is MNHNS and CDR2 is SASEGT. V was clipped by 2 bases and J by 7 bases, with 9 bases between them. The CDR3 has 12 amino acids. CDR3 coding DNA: TGTGCCAGCAGTGAACAGGGAAGGGAGCAGTACTTC. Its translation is CASSEQGREQYF.

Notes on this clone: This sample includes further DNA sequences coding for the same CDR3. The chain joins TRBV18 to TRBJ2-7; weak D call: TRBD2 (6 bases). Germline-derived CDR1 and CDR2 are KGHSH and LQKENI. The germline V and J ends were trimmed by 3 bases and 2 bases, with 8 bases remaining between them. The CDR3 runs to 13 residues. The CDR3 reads CASSPGGTYEQYF. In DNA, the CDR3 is TGTGCCAGCTCACCGGGAGGAACCTACGAGCAGTACTTC.

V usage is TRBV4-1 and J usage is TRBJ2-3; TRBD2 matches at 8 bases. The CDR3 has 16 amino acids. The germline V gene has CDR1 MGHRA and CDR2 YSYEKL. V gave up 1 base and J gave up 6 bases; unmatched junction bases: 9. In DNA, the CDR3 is TGCGCCAGCAGCCAAGTCGGGACTAGAATCCCCGATACGCAGTATTTT. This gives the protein CASSQVGTRIPDTQYF.

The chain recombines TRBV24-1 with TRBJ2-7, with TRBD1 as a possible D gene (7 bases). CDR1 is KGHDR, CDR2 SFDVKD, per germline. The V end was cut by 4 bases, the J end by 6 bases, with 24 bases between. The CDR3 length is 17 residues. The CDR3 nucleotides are TGTGCCACCAGTGACAAACCGGGCTCCAGGGGGGTCCCCGAGCAGTACTTC. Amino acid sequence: CATSDKPGSRGVPEQYF.

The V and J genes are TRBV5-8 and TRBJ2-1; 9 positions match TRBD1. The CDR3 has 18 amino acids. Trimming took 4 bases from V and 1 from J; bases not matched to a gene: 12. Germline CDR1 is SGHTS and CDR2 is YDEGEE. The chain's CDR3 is CASSLALWGQGSYNEQFF. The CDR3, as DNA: TGTGCCAGCAGCCTCGCCCTTTGGGGACAGGGTTCCTACAATGAGCAGTTCTTC.

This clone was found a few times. DNA for the CDR3: TGTGCCAGCAGCTCCCTGGGACAGGGGATTTCACCCCTCCACTTT. Residues: CASSSLGQGISPLHF. The rearrangement links TRBV5-4 to TRBJ1-6; 10 bases match TRBD1. The germline V gene has CDR1 SGHNT and CDR2 YYREEE (reference sequence). The CDR3 sequence is 15 residues long. With V trimmed by 3 bases and J by 9 bases, 6 bases remained unmatched. The entire variable domain, with the rest obtained from reference TRBV5-4 and TRBJ1-6, is as follows: ETGVTQSPTHLIKTRGQQVTLRCSSQSGHNTVSWYQQALGQGPQFIFQYYREEENGRGNFPPRFSGLQFPNYSSELNVNALELDDSALYLCASSSLGQGISPLHFGNGTRLTVT.

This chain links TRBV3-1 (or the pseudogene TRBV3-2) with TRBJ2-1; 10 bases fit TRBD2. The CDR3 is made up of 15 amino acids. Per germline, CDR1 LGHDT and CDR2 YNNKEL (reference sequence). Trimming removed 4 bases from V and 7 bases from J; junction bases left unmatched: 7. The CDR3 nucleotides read TGTGCCAGCAGCCTCCTAGCGGGAGTTAGGAATGAGCAGTTCTTC. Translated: CASSLLAGVRNEQFF.